This T cell receptor beta chain was obtained from a study of blood T cell repertoires in COVID-19. Study in general: The United States, Italy and Spain supplied acute and convalescent COVID-19 samples. Sources were T cells, B-cell-depleted T cells, or PBMCs; the material itself was cDNA or gDNA.

The CDR3 loop spans 12 amino acids. Germline-derived CDR1 and CDR2 are SGHAT and FQNNGV. Trimming left V 4 bases short and J 7 bases short, with 10 bases between. Authors' methods: Reference gene primer amplification gave nucleated cell count estimates. Only in-frame clones appear in the TCRdb table, and some are missing; sequencing was by immunoSEQ multiplex PCR. V and J calls and clone size are those listed in that table; D and trimming were worked out from the DNA. The profile shows under 250,000 clones, 70% to 90% of them singletons. Sequencing used peripheral blood. The receptor's source is a woman in her 70s with active or convalescent COVID-19. The V and J genes are TRBV11-2 and TRBJ1-1, with unresolved D. The CDR3 protein is CASSSGAFEAFF. DNA of the CDR3: TGTGCCAGCAGCTCGGGAGCCTTTGAAGCTTTCTTT. Variable domain in full (rest from reference TRBV11-2 and TRBJ1-1): EAGVAQSPRYKIIEKRQSVAFWCNPISGHATLYWYQQILGQGPKLLIQFQNNGVVDDSQLPKDRFSAERLKGVDSTLKIQPAKLEDSAVYLCASSSGAFEAFFGQGTRLTVV.